This T cell receptor beta chain was recorded in a study of blood T cell repertoires in COVID-19. Clones were sequenced by immunoSEQ multiplex PCR, and TCRdb holds only the in-frame ones, with some missing. The sample shows around 200,000 clones, 80% to 90% of them seen only once. After removal of 4 bases from V and 3 bases from J, the junction contained 9 bases not matched to a gene. The CDR3 is 15 amino acids. Per germline, CDR1 SGDLS and CDR2 YYNGEE. With respect to this clone: This CDR3 is also generated by other DNA sequences in the sample.

The sequenced sample was peripheral blood. The TCR originated in a woman aged 45-65 years with acute or convalescent COVID-19. The chain couples TRBV9 to TRBJ2-7, with 8 bases fitting TRBD1. For the CDR3, the DNA is TGTGCCAGCAGCTCCGGGACAGGAGGGCTCTACGAGCAGTACTTC. Its protein product is CASSSGTGGLYEQYF.